Detailed here is one T cell receptor (beta chain). The data were obtained in a study of blood T cell repertoires in COVID-19. For the study at large: Sources were T cells, B-cell-depleted T cells, or PBMCs; the material itself was cDNA or gDNA.

V lost 7 bases to trimming and J lost 10 bases, with 17 bases between them. There are 14 residues in the CDR3. The germline CDR1 and CDR2 sequences are MNHEY and SMNVEV (reference sequence). Original analysis: Amplification of reference gene primers was used by the study to estimate nucleated cell counts. Assay: immunoSEQ multiplex PCR; the TCRdb copy retains only in-frame clones and omits some. V and J calls and clone size are given by that table; D and trimming were obtained from the DNA. The data show a few hundred thousand clones, 70% to 90% seen once. This rearrangement joins TRBV27 to TRBJ1-6; D is perhaps TRBD1 (5 bases). Sequenced input: peripheral blood. The receptor comes from a human donor in a cohort sampled during active COVID-19. The CDR3 bases are TGTGCCAGCACCATAGACAGTTGGGGATCACCCCTCCACTTT. Amino acid sequence: CASTIDSWGSPLHF.